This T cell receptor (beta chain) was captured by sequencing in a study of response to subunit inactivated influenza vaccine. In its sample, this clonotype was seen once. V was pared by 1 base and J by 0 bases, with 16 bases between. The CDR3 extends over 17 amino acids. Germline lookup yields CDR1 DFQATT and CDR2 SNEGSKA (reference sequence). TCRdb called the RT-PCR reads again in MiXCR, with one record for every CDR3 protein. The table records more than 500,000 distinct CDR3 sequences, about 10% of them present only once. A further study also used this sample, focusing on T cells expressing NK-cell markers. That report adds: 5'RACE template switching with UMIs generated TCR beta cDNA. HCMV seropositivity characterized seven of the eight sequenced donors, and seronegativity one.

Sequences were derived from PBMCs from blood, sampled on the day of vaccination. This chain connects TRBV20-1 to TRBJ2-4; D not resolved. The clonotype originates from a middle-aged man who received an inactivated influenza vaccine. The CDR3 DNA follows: TGCAGTGCTAGAGGCCAGATGAGCTCCCTAGCCAAAAACATTCAGTACTTC. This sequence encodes CSARGQMSSLAKNIQYF.